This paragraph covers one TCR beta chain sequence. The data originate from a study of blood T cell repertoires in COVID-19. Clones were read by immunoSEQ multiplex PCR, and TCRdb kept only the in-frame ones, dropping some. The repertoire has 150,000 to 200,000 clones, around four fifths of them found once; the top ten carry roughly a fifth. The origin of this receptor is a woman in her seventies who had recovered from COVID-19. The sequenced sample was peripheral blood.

CDR3: CASSLGGGYENSPLHF. The CDR3 DNA follows: TGTGCCAGCAGCTTAGGGGGGGGTTATGAAAATTCACCCCTCCACTTT. V usage is TRBV7-9 and J usage is TRBJ1-6; tentative D call: TRBD1 (5 bases). The CDR3 sequence is 16 residues long. The V gene's germline CDR1 is SEHNR and CDR2 FQNEAQ (reference sequence). V was trimmed by 1 base and J by 7 bases, leaving 14 bases between them.